These 13 T cell receptor beta chains originate from one sample sequenced in a study of CD8 T cells in ankylosing spondylitis (dated by TCRdb to the late 2010s). Library preparation was by 5' RACE. TCRdb names Illumina HiSeq 2500 as the instrument used. TCRdb took the public reads, trimmed them with fastp at Q25, ran MiXCR for clone calling and kept in-frame beta chains. All rows with the same CDR3 protein become a single entry with the most common DNA and genes. This sample lists approximately 150,000 distinct CDR3 sequences; roughly 30% were detected once. 4.5% to 6% of the sample is in the top ten clones. The sequencing sample was made of synovial fluid, either unsorted or a sorted T cell fraction (not recorded which). Receptors were obtained from a male donor with ankylosing spondylitis.

This chain joins TRBV12-3 or TRBV12-4 and TRBJ1-3; D is unclear. Trimming removed 3 bases from V and 0 bases from J, with 12 bases in between. CDR3 size: 16 residues. As DNA, the CDR3 is TGTGCCAGCAGTTTCCGGCTCTCCAGCTCTGGAAACACCATATATTTT. Protein sequence: CASSFRLSSSGNTIYF.

The chain links TRBV7-9 to TRBJ2-1; TRBD1 matches at 9 bases. Germline assignment: CDR1 SEHNR and CDR2 FQNEAQ (reference sequence). The CDR3 has 16 residues. With V trimmed by 5 bases and J by 7 bases, 12 bases remained unmatched. The CDR3 region has the DNA TGTGCCAGCAGCCTGCAGAATTCCGGGACAGGGAATGAGCAGTTCTTC. Encoded protein: CASSLQNSGTGNEQFF.

This clonotype was seen a few times. V is TRBV11-2 and J is TRBJ2-7; TRBD2 matches 11 bases. From germline, CDR1 is SGHAT and CDR2 FQNNGV. This CDR3 spans 15 amino acids. The J segment lost 3 bases and the V segment lost 3 bases, leaving 4 bases of the junction unmatched. CDR3 sequence: CASSLRLAGSYEQYF. Written as DNA, the CDR3 is TGTGCCAGCAGCTTGAGACTAGCGGGGAGCTACGAGCAGTACTTC.

This clonotype has just a few counts. The V and J genes are TRBV28 and TRBJ1-5; TRBD1 aligns across 9 bases. V shed 11 bases, J shed 6 bases, and the junction held 11 bases outside the gene matches. The CDR3 loop spans 14 amino acids. The V gene's germline CDR1 is MDHEN and CDR2 SYDVKM. This chain's CDR3 is CAVQGALLGQPQHF. The CDR3 DNA is TGTGCCGTACAGGGGGCGCTCCTTGGTCAGCCCCAGCATTTT.

The chain is built from TRBV9 and TRBJ2-2; 8 bases are a match to TRBD2. The V gene end was trimmed by 0 bases and the J gene end by 5 bases; junction bases not matched to a gene: 12. Germline CDR1 SGDLS, CDR2 YYNGEE. The CDR3 sequence is 18 residues long. CDR3 nucleotides: TGTGCCAGCAGCGTAGGGTTCTCGTGGCGGGGGGCGACCGGGGAGCTGTTTTTT. Residues: CASSVGFSWRGATGELFF.

The rearrangement uses TRBV5-1 and TRBJ1-1, with 10 nucleotides matching TRBD1. The J segment lost 2 bases and the V segment lost 4 bases, leaving 8 bases of the junction unmatched. The V gene's germline CDR1 is SGHRS and CDR2 YFSETQ. The CDR3 has 16 amino acids. The CDR3 DNA follows: TGCGCCAGCAGCCGGACAGGGGGGATTGTAAACACTGAAGCTTTCTTT. It yields the protein CASSRTGGIVNTEAFF.

The chain combines TRBV7-9 with TRBJ1-2; D not certain. The germline gives CDR1 SEHNR, CDR2 FQNEAQ (reference sequence). The CDR3 contains 16 residues. Trimming left V 4 bases short and J 8 bases short, with 23 bases between. This CDR3 reads CASSSPVGPGGKGYTF. DNA of the CDR3: TGTGCCAGCAGCTCCCCCGTCGGACCCGGTGGGAAAGGCTACACCTTC.

This clonotype was seen a handful of times. This rearrangement joins TRBV2 to TRBJ2-2; D remains ambiguous. This CDR3 comprises 15 residues. The V gene lost 2 bases and the J gene lost 2 bases, with 9 bases spanning the gap. Germline-derived CDR1 and CDR2 are SNHLY and FYNNEI. The CDR3 here is CASSEQTDNTGELFF. CDR3 coding DNA: TGTGCCAGCAGTGAACAGACTGATAACACCGGGGAGCTGTTTTTT.

The chain has TRBV7-2 and TRBJ1-2; D is possibly TRBD1 (6 bases). Germline V gene lookup returns CDR1 SGHTA and CDR2 FQGNSA. The CDR3 has 16 amino acids. The V and J ends lost 5 bases and 8 bases respectively, with 24 bases between them. The CDR3 coding sequence is TGTGCCAGCAGCCCCTCGCCGGACAGTCTAGAGGAGGGCTACACCTTC. Amino acid sequence: CASSPSPDSLEEGYTF.

This clonotype was detected only a few times. CDR3 in amino acids: CSADIPDRAEQFF. CDR3 nucleotide sequence: TGCAGTGCCGATATACCCGACAGGGCGGAGCAGTTCTTC. The chain is built from TRBV20-1 and TRBJ2-1; TRBD1 agrees at 7 bases. Trimming took 6 bases from V and 10 from J; bases not matched to a gene: 12. In germline, CDR1 is DFQATT, CDR2 SNEGSKA (reference sequence). The CDR3 consists of 13 residues.

The J gene is TRBJ2-5, the V gene TRBV6-5; D possibly corresponds to TRBD2 (6 bases). CDR3 length: 15 residues. Between the trimmed V and J ends, which lost 0 bases and 5 bases, there was a span of 13 bases. Germline V CDR1 and CDR2: MNHEY, SVGAGI. The CDR3 DNA reads as TGTGCCAGCAGTTACTCGGATCGGGCGGGGGAGACCCAGTACTTC. Translating it yields CASSYSDRAGETQYF.

This chain connects TRBV6-5 to TRBJ2-5; TRBD1 might be the D (6 bases). Trimming cost V 0 bases and J 6 bases, with 17 bases left between them. In germline, CDR1 is MNHEY, CDR2 SVGAGI. This CDR3 is 16 amino acids long. The CDR3 reads CASSYSTGFGRKTQYF. The CDR3 coding sequence is TGTGCCAGCAGTTACTCAACAGGGTTTGGACGAAAGACCCAGTACTTC.

The rearrangement uses TRBV5-1 and TRBJ2-7; the match to TRBD1 covers 7 bases. V dropped 4 bases and J dropped 5; count of bases not matched to a gene: 3. The CDR3 is made up of 12 amino acids. Germline V CDR1 and CDR2: SGHRS, YFSETQ. CDR3 region: CASSMTGNEQYF. In DNA, the CDR3 is TGCGCCAGCAGCATGACAGGGAACGAGCAGTACTTC.